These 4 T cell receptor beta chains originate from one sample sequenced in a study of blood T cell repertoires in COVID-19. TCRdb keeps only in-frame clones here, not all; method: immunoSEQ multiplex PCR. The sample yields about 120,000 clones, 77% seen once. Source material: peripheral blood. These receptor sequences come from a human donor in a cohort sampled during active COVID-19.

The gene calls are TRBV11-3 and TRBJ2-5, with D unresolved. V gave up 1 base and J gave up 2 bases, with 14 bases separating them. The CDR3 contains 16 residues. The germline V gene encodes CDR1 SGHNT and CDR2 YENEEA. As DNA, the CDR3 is TGTGCCAGCAGCTTAGTGCTCGGGTCCTCACAAGAGACCCAGTACTTC. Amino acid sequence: CASSLVLGSSQETQYF.

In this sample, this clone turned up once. This CDR3 reads CASSHPSSGTGNEQYF. Here the CDR3 DNA reads TGTGCCAGCAGCCACCCTTCTTCCGGGACAGGGAACGAGCAGTACTTC. The chain is built from TRBV3-1 (or the pseudogene TRBV3-2) and TRBJ2-7, with TRBD1 matching over 9 bases. Germline values: CDR1 LGHDT, CDR2 YNNKEL (reference sequence). The V and J ends lost 3 bases and 5 bases, in that order; junction bases with no gene match: 11. This CDR3 is built from 16 residues.

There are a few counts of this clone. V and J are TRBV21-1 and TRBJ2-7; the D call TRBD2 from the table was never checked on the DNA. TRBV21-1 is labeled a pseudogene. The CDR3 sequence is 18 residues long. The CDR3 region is CASSKRGTSGPKLYEQYF. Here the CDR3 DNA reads TGTGCCAGCAGCAAAAGGGGGACTAGCGGGCCGAAGCTCTACGAGCAGTACTTC.

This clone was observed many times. This CDR3 reads CASSLVTGANEKLFF. The CDR3 DNA reads as TGTGCCAGCAGCTTAGTGACAGGGGCTAATGAAAAACTGTTTTTT. The rearrangement joins TRBV7-9 to TRBJ1-4, with 8 bases that match TRBD1. Germline CDR1 reads SEHNR; CDR2 reads FQNEAQ (reference sequence). V shed 1 base and J 3 bases; nucleotides not matched to a gene: 1. The CDR3 is 15 amino acids.